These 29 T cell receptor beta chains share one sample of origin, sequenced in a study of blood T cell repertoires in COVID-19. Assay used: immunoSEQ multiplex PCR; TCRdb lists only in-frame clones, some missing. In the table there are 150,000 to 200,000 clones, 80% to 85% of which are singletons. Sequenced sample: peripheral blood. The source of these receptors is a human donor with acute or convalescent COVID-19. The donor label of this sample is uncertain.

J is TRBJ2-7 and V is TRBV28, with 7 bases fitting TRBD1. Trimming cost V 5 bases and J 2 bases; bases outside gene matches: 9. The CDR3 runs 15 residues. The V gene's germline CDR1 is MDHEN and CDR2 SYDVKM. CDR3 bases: TGTGCCAGCAGTCCTACCGGGGACAGCCCCTACGAGCAGTACTTC. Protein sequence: CASSPTGDSPYEQYF.

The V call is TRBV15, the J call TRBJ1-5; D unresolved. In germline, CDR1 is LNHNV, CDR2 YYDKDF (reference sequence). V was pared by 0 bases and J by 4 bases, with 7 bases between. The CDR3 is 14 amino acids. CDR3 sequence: CATSRDLLNQPQHF. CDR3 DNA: TGTGCCACCAGCAGAGACCTCTTAAATCAGCCCCAGCATTTT. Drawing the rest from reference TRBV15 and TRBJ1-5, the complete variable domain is DAMVIQNPRYQVTQFGKPVTLSCSQTLNHNVMYWYQQKSSQAPKLLFHYYDKDFNNEADTPDNFQSRRPNTSFCFLDIRSPGLGDTAMYLCATSRDLLNQPQHFGDGTRLSIL.

CDR3 region: CASSQLTGQIDEQYF. The CDR3 nucleotides are TGCGCCAGCAGCCAACTCACGGGACAAATAGACGAGCAGTACTTC. This chain joins TRBV4-1 and TRBJ2-7; D may be TRBD1 (6 bases). The CDR3 contains 15 residues. The V end was cut by 2 bases, the J end by 5 bases, with 16 bases between. Per the germline V gene, CDR1 is MGHRA and CDR2 is YSYEKL.

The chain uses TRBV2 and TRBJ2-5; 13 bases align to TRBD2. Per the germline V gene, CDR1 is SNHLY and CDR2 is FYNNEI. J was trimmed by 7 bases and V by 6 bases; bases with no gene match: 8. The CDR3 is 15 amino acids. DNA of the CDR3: TGTGCCAGCAGGTTTACTAGCGGGGGGGCCGGGACCCAGTACTTC. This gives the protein CASRFTSGGAGTQYF.

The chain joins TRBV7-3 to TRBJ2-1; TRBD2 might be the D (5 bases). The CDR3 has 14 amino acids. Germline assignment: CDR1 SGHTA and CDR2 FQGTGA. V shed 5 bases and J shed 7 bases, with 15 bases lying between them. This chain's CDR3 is CASSPRISGNEQFF. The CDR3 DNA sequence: TGTGCCAGCAGCCCGCGGATCTCGGGGAATGAGCAGTTCTTC. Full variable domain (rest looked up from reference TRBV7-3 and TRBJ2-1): GAGVSQTPSNKVTEKGKYVELRCDPISGHTALYWYRQSLGQGPEFLIYFQGTGAADDSGLPNDRFFAVRPEGSVSTLKIQRTERGDSAVYLCASSPRISGNEQFFGPGTRLTVL.

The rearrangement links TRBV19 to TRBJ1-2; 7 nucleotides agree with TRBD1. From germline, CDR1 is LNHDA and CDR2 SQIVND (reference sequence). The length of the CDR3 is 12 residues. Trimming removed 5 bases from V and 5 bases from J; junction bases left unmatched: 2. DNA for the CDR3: TGTGCCAGTAGTGGGACAGTTTATGGCTACACCTTC. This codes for CASSGTVYGYTF.

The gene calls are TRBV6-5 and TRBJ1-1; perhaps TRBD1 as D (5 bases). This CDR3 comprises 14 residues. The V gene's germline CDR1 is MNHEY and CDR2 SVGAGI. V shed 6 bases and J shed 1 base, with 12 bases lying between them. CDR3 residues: CASSQPTGNTEAFF. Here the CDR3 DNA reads TGTGCCAGCAGCCAACCAACAGGGAACACTGAAGCTTTCTTT.

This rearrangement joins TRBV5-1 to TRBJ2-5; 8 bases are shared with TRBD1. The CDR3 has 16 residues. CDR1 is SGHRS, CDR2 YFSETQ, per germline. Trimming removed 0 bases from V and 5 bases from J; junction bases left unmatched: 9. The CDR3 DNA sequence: TGCGCCAGCAGCTTGGGGCGGACAGGGAGATTGGAGACCCAGTACTTC. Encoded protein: CASSLGRTGRLETQYF.

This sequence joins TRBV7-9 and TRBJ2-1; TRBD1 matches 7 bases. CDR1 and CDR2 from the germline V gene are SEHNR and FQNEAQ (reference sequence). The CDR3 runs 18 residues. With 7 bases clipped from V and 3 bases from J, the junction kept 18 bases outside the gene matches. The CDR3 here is CASIQGILAPHFYNEQFF. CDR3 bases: TGTGCCAGCATACAGGGGATTCTGGCCCCTCACTTCTACAATGAGCAGTTCTTC.

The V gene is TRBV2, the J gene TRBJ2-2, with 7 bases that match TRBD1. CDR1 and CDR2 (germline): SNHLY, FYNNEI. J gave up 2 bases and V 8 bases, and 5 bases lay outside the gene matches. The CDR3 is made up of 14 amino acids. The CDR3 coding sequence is TGTGCCAGCTCGGGACAGACCAACACCGGGGAGCTGTTTTTT. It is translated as CASSGQTNTGELFF.

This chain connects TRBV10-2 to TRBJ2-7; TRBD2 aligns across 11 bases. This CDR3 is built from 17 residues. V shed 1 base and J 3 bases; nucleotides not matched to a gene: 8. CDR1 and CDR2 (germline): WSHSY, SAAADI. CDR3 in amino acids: CASSEFPGTSGFYEQYF. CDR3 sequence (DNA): TGCGCCAGCAGTGAGTTTCCCGGGACTAGCGGTTTCTACGAGCAGTACTTC.

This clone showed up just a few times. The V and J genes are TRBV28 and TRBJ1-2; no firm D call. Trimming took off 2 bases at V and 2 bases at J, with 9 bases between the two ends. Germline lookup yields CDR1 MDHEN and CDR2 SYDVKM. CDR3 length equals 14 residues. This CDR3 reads CASSLTRENYGYTF. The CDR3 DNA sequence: TGTGCCAGCAGTTTAACACGGGAGAACTATGGCTACACCTTC.

This chain's CDR3 is CASSQLAGAFTDTQYF. The CDR3 coding sequence is TGTGCCAGCAGCCAACTAGCGGGAGCCTTCACAGATACGCAGTATTTT. The chain combines TRBV3-1 (or the pseudogene TRBV3-2) with TRBJ2-3, with 10 bases lining up with TRBD2. CDR3 length: 16 amino acids. Germline trimming cut 2 bases from V and 2 bases from J; bases unmatched to any gene: 4. The V gene's germline CDR1 is LGHDT and CDR2 YNNKEL (reference sequence).

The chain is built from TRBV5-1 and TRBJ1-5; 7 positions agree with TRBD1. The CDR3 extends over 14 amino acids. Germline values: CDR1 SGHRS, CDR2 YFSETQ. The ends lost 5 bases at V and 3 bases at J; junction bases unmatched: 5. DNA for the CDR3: TGCGCCAGCAGTTTTACAGGGGACAATCAGCCCCAGCATTTT. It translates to CASSFTGDNQPQHF.

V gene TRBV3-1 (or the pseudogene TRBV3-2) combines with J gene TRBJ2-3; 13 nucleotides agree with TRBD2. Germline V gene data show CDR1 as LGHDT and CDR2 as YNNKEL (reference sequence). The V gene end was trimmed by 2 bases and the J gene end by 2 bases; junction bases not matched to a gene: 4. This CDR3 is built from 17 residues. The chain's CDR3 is CASSQFGLAGVTDTQYF. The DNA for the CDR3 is TGTGCCAGCAGCCAATTTGGACTAGCGGGGGTCACAGATACGCAGTATTTT.

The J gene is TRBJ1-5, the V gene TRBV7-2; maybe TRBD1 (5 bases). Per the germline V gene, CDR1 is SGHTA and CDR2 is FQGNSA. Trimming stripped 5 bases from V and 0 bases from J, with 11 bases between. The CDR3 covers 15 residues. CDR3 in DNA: TGTGCCAGCAGCCCACGGACACATAGCAATCAGCCCCAGCATTTT. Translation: CASSPRTHSNQPQHF.

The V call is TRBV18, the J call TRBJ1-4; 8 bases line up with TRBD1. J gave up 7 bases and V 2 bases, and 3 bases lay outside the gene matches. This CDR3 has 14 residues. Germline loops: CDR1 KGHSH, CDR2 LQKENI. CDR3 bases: TGTGCCAGCTCACCATCCGGGACAGGTGAAAAACTGTTTTTT. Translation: CASSPSGTGEKLFF.

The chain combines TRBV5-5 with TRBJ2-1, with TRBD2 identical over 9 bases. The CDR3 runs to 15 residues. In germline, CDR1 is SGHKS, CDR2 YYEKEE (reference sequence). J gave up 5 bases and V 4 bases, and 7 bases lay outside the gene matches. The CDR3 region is CASSRLAETHNEQFF. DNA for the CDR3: TGTGCCAGCAGCCGACTAGCGGAGACCCACAATGAGCAGTTCTTC.

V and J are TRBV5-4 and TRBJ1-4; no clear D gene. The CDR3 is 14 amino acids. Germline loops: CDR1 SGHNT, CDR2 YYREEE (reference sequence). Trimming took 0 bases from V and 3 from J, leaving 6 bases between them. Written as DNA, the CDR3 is TGTGCCAGCAGCTTGGGGCAGGCTAATGAAAAACTGTTTTTT. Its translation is CASSLGQANEKLFF.

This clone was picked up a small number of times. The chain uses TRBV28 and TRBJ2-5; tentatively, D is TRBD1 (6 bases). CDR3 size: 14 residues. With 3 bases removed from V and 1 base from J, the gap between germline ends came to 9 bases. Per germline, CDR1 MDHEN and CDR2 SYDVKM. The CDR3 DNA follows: TGTGCCAGCAGTTTTGGGGGCATCCAAGAGACCCAGTACTTC. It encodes CASSFGGIQETQYF.

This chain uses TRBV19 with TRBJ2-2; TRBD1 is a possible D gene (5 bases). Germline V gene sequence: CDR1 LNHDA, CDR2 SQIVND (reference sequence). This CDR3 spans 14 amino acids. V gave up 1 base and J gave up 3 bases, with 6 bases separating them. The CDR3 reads CASSIVQDTGELFF. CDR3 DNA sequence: TGTGCCAGTAGTATAGTACAGGACACCGGGGAGCTGTTTTTT. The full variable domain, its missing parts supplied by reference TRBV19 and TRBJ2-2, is DGGITQSPKYLFRKEGQNVTLSCEQNLNHDAMYWYRQDPGQGLRLIYYSQIVNDFQKGDIAEGYSVSREKKESFPLTVTSAQKNPTAFYLCASSIVQDTGELFFGEGSRLTVL.

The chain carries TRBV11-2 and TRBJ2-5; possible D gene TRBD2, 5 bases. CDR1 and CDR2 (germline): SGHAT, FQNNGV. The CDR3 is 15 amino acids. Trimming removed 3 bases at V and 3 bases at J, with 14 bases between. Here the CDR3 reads CASSFLGSTKETQYF. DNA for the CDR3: TGTGCCAGCAGCTTCCTTGGGAGCACAAAAGAGACCCAGTACTTC.

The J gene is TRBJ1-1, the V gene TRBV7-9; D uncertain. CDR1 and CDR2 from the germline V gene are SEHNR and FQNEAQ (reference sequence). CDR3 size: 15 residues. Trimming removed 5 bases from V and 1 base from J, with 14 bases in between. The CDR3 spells CASSPREGRNTEAFF. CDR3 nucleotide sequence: TGTGCCAGCAGCCCCCGGGAGGGCAGGAACACTGAAGCTTTCTTT. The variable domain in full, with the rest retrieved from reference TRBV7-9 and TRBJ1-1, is DTGVSQNPRHKITKRGQNVTFRCDPISEHNRLYWYRQTLGQGPEFLTYFQNEAQLEKSRLLSDRFSAERPKGSFSTLEIQRTEQGDSAMYLCASSPREGRNTEAFFGQGTRLTVV.

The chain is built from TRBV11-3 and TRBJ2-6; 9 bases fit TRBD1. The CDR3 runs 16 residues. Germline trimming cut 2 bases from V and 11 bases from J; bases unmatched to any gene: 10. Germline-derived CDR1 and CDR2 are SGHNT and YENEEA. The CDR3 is CASSLSPGQGPDVLTF. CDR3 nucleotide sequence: TGTGCCAGCAGCTTAAGTCCGGGACAGGGCCCAGACGTCCTGACTTTC. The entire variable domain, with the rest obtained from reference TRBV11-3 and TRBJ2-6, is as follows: EAGVVQSPRYKIIEKKQPVAFWCNPISGHNTLYWYLQNLGQGPELLIRYENEEAVDDSQLPKDRFSAERLKGVDSTLKIQPAELGDSAVYLCASSLSPGQGPDVLTFGAGSRLTVL.

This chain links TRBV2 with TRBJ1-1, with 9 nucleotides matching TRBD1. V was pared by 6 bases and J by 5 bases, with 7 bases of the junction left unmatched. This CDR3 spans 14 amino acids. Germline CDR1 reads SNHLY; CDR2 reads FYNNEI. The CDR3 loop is CASRDRGGGTEAFF. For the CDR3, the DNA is TGTGCCAGCAGGGACAGGGGCGGGGGGACTGAAGCTTTCTTT.

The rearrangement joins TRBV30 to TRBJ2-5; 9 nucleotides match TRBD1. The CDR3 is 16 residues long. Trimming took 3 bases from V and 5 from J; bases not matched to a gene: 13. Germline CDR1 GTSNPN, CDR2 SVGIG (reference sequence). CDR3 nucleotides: TGTGCCTGGAGCCCCTTTGGGACAGGGTCGAGGGAGACCCAGTACTTC. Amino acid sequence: CAWSPFGTGSRETQYF.

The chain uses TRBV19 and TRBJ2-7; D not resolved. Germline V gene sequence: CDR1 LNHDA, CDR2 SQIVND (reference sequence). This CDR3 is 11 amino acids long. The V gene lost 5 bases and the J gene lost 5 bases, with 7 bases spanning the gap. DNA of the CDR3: TGTGCCAGTAGTCAGGTCGACGAGCAGTACTTC. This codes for CASSQVDEQYF.

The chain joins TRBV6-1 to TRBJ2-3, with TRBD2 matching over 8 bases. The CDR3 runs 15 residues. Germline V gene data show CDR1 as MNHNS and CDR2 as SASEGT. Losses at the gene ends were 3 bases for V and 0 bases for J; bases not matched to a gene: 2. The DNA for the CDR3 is TGTGCCAGCAGTGACCAGCGGGGGAGCACAGATACGCAGTATTTT. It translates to CASSDQRGSTDTQYF.

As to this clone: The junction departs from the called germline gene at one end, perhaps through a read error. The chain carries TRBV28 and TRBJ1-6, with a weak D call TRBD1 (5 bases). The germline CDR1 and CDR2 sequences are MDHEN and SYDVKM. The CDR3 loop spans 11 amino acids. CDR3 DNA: TGTGCCAGCAGTACCGGGACTCGGCGGGCCTTT. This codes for CASSTGTRRAF.